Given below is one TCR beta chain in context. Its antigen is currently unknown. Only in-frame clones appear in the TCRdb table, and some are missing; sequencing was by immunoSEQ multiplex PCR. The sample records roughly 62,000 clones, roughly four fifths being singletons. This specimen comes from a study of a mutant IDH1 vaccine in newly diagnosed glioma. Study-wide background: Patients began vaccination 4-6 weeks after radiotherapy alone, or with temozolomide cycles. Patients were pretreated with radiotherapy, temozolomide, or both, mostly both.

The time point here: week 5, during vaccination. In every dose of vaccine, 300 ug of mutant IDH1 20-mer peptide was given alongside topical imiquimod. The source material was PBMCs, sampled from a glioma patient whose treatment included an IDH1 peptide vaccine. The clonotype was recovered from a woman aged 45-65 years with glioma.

Written as DNA, the CDR3 is TGCGCCAGCAGCCTAGCGGGGGGGCCGGGCACAGATACGCAGTATTTT. It codes for CASSLAGGPGTDTQYF. This sequence joins TRBV5-1 and TRBJ2-3; the match to TRBD2 covers 12 bases. Trimming removed 4 bases from V and 1 base from J; junction bases left unmatched: 4. Germline V gives CDR1 SGHRS, CDR2 YFSETQ. This CDR3 comprises 16 residues.